What follows are 10 T cell receptor beta chains derived from one specimen sequenced in a study of T cells in women clearing cervical HPV infection. Measured with immunoSEQ multiplex PCR; TCRdb has only the in-frame clones, and not every one. This table lists 20,000 to 30,000 clones. Sequences were obtained from blood buffy coat. The receptors here all came from a woman aged 18-69 years with a cervical HPV16 infection that either progressed to CIN3+ or cleared (not recorded which).

A word on this clone: The DNA ends 3 residues before the CDR3 does, and the rest of the CDR3 is filled in from the germline J gene. V is TRBV7-8 and J is TRBJ1-2; a weak D match, TRBD1 (6 bases). The CDR3 contains 16 residues. Germline CDR1 reads SGHVS; CDR2 reads FQNEAQ. This CDR3 is CASSLTNRASSYDYTF. The sequenced CDR3 bases are TGTGCCAGCAGCCTAACCAACAGGGCAAGCTCCTACGAC.

About this clone: Read coverage stops 3 residues before the CDR3 terminus; the germline J gene supplies the remainder. The chain has TRBV29-1 and TRBJ2-5, with TRBD2 as a possible D gene (5 bases). Trimming shortened V by 7 bases and J by 1 base, and 10 bases separated the two germline ends. The CDR3 contains 12 residues. In germline, CDR1 is SQVTM, CDR2 ANQGSEA. The DNA read from the CDR3 is TGCAGCGGACGGGGTACCCAAGAGACC. Translation gives CSGRGTQET. The whole CDR3 sequence is CSGRGTQETQYF.

Note on this clone: The CDR3 end lies 3 residues beyond the end of the read and is filled in from the germline J gene. The chain recombines TRBV7-3 with TRBJ2-2; the match to TRBD2 covers 8 bases. Germline CDR1 is SGHTA and CDR2 is FQGTGA. V lost 5 bases to trimming and J lost 6 bases; unmatched junction nucleotides: 14. The CDR3 is 17 residues long. CDR3 bases read: TGTGCCAGCAGCCGGGCCCCGGGACTAGGAGGTTCCGGGGAG. Protein: CASSRAPGLGGSGE. The whole CDR3 is CASSRAPGLGGSGELFF.

Note on this clone: The read terminates 3 residues before the CDR3 end, so the remaining end is supplied by the germline J gene. The chain links TRBV28 to TRBJ1-2; no clear D. Germline assignment: CDR1 MDHEN and CDR2 SYDVKM. The CDR3 has 15 residues. The CDR3 sequence is CASRLAGANDNDYTF. CDR3 DNA, as far as it was read: TGTGCCAGCAGACTAGCGGGAGCGAATGACAATGAC.

With regard to this clone: The sequence runs out 3 residues before the end of the CDR3; the remainder is reconstructed from the germline J gene. The rearrangement uses TRBV12-5 and TRBJ1-6, with 9 bases that match TRBD1. With 5 bases clipped from V and 9 bases from J, the junction kept 5 bases outside the gene matches. This CDR3 spans 14 amino acids. CDR1 and CDR2 from the germline V gene are LGHNT and FRNRAP. CDR3 DNA (partial): TGTGCTAGTGGTAGGGACAGGGAGGGTTCACCC. Residues: CASGRDREGSP. The complete CDR3 protein is CASGRDREGSPLHF.

For this clone: Its ends do not fully match the called genes, so a read error is possible. The observed sequence ends 3 residues before the CDR3 terminus, with the missing tail filled in from the germline J gene. The J gene is TRBJ2-3, the V gene TRBV5-5; D may be TRBD1 (6 bases). CDR3 length equals 15 residues. From germline, CDR1 is SGHKS and CDR2 YYEKEE (reference sequence). The chain's CDR3 is CASSLGGTQTETQYF. The sequenced part of the CDR3 DNA is TGTGCCAGCAGCTTGGGTGGGACACAGACAGAGACG.

Notes on this clone: Coverage ceases 3 residues before the CDR3 finishes, and the germline J gene fills in the end. The J gene is TRBJ2-1, the V gene TRBV11-3; D is unclear. The CDR3 sequence is 13 residues long. Trimming stripped 7 bases from V and 7 bases from J, with 14 bases between. Germline V gene sequence: CDR1 SGHNT, CDR2 YENEEA. CDR3 DNA, as far as it was read: TGTGCCAGCACCTATATGTCCGGGAATGAG. Protein product: CASTYMSGNE. The full CDR3 protein is CASTYMSGNEQFF.

About this clone itself: The sequence runs out 3 residues before the end of the CDR3; the remainder is reconstructed from the germline J gene. The rearrangement links TRBV30 to TRBJ1-2; no reliable D call. The CDR3 extends over 15 amino acids. Germline CDR1 GTSNPN, CDR2 SVGIG (reference sequence). The sequenced part of the CDR3 DNA is TGTGCCTGGAGTGAGACTCGAAAGGCCTTGTTTGAC. It codes for CAWSETRKALFD. The full CDR3 reads CAWSETRKALFDYTF. The entire variable domain, with the rest obtained from reference TRBV30 and TRBJ1-2, is as follows: SQTIHQWPATLVQPVGSPLSLECTVEGTSNPNLYWYRQAAGRGLQLLFYSVGIGQISSEVPQNLSASRPQDRQFILSSKKLLLSDSGFYLCAWSETRKALFDYTFGSGTRLTVV.

Remarks on this clone: The read stops 3 residues short of the end of the CDR3; the missing end is completed from the germline J gene. The rearrangement uses TRBV5-1 and TRBJ1-1, with D perhaps TRBD1 (5 bases). The CDR3 contains 12 residues. V lost 2 bases, J lost 3 bases, and 5 bases lay in between. The germline V gene has CDR1 SGHRS and CDR2 YFSETQ. The CDR3 spells CASSLGDTEAFF. Incomplete CDR3 DNA: TGCGCCAGCAGCTTAGGGGACACTGAA.

Remarks on this clone: The CDR3 goes on 3 residues after the read ends, and that part is filled in from the germline J gene. This chain links TRBV11-3 with TRBJ1-1; maybe TRBD1 (6 bases). Trimming stripped 1 base from V and 4 bases from J, with 13 bases between. There are 15 residues in the CDR3. Germline assignment: CDR1 SGHNT and CDR2 YENEEA. The sequenced CDR3 bases are TGTGCCAGCAGCTTAGCAGGGGCGGGGGGCACTGAA. This encodes CASSLAGAGGTE. Given in full, the CDR3 is CASSLAGAGGTEAFF.